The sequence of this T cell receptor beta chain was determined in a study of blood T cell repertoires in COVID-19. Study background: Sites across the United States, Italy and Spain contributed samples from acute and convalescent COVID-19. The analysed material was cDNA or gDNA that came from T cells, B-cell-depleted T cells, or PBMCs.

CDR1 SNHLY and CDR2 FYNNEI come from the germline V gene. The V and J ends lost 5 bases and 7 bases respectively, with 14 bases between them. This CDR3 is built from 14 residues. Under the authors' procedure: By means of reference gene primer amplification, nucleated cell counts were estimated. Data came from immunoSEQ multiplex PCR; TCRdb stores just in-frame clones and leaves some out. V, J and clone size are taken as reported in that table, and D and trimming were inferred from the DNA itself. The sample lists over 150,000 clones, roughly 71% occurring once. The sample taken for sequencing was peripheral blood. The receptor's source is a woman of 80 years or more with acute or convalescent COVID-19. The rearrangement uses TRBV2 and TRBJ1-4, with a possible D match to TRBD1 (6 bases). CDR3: CASSRTERSEKLFF. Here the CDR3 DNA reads TGTGCCAGCAGTCGGACAGAACGAAGTGAAAAACTGTTTTTT.